A single sample gave rise to the 26 T cell receptor beta chains below, sequenced in a study of spatial heterogeneity in lung cancer. Time point specified: sample taken at primary tumor resection. Sequencing of whole RNA from tumor, nontumor lung or frozen PBMC involved no sorting. In TCRdb, the 5' RACE reads were re-called with MiXCR into one record per CDR3 protein. This sample has about 40,000 distinct CDR3 sequences, with 4% to 6% found just once. Here the sequenced sample was PBMCs, taken at surgery. These receptors were taken from a female donor with early-stage non-small cell lung cancer.

The table lists this clonotype with many counts. The chain couples TRBV29-1 to TRBJ2-6; D remains unclear. The CDR3 runs to 12 residues. Trimming took off 8 bases at V and 0 bases at J, with 5 bases between the two ends. The germline V gene has CDR1 SQVTM and CDR2 ANQGSEA. CDR3 DNA sequence: TGCAGCTTCTTCTCTGGGGCCAACGTCCTGACTTTC. Translating it yields CSFFSGANVLTF.

This clonotype occurred a few times. The V and J genes are TRBV6-1 and TRBJ1-5; the match to TRBD1 covers 8 bases. CDR1 and CDR2 from the germline V gene are MNHNS and SASEGT. The junction had 10 bases not matched to a gene; V was cut back by 4 bases and J by 2 bases. This CDR3 is built from 17 residues. DNA of the CDR3: TGTGCCAGCAGTGGTGCGGGACAGGCGACGGGCAATCAGCCCCAGCATTTT. Its translation: CASSGAGQATGNQPQHF.

This clonotype has ten or more counts. The gene calls are TRBV21-1 and TRBJ1-5; the D call of TRBD1 is as the table states it, not checked on the DNA. TRBV21-1 is shown as a pseudogene. The CDR3 loop spans 15 amino acids. The CDR3 DNA reads TGTGCCAGCAGCAAAGGGGGGACAAAGCATCAGCCCCAGCATTTT. It yields the protein CASSKGGTKHQPQHF.

This clonotype was counted at least ten times. V and J are TRBV19 and TRBJ1-5; D gene uncertain. The CDR3 extends over 12 amino acids. Germline CDR1 LNHDA, CDR2 SQIVND (reference sequence). The germline V and J ends were trimmed by 3 bases and 5 bases, with 5 bases remaining between them. The CDR3 protein is CASSIGDQPQHF. The CDR3, as DNA: TGTGCCAGTAGTATCGGGGATCAGCCCCAGCATTTT.

This clonotype was seen many times. The chain joins TRBV20-1 to TRBJ1-2, with D uncertain. Deletions cut 5 bases from V and 6 bases from J, with 7 bases between. The germline V gene has CDR1 DFQATT and CDR2 SNEGSKA (reference sequence). The CDR3 contains 10 residues. This chain's CDR3 is CSAGLDGYTF. Written as DNA, the CDR3 is TGCAGTGCTGGTCTCGATGGCTACACCTTC.

This clonotype came up many times. The chain is built from TRBV29-1 and TRBJ1-2; D gene ambiguous. CDR3 length: 11 amino acids. CDR1 SQVTM and CDR2 ANQGSEA come from the germline V gene. The V gene lost 3 bases and the J gene lost 10 bases, with 12 bases spanning the gap. CDR3 coding DNA: TGCAGCGTTGAGGAAGGTCCGTCCTACACCTTC. It codes for CSVEEGPSYTF.

This clonotype has more than one count but fewer than ten. The V call is TRBV6-5, the J call TRBJ2-3, with 7 bases aligning to TRBD2. Germline assignment: CDR1 MNHEY and CDR2 SVGAGI. V was clipped by 2 bases and J by 4 bases; unmatched bases: 6. CDR3 length: 15 residues. The CDR3 nucleotides are TGTGCCAGCAGTTACGGGAGGGCGGGGGCAGATACGCAGTATTTT. This sequence encodes CASSYGRAGADTQYF.

This clonotype was counted many times. This chain uses TRBV10-3 with TRBJ1-2; 7 bases match TRBD1. Trimming at V came to 3 bases and at J to 6 bases, leaving 7 bases not matched to a gene. The CDR3 has 14 residues. The germline gives CDR1 ENHRY, CDR2 SYGVKD. CDR3 protein: CAISEGGAENGYTF. In DNA form, the CDR3 reads TGTGCCATCAGTGAAGGGGGCGCAGAGAATGGCTACACCTTC.

Ten or more counts support this clonotype. CDR3 nucleotide sequence: TGTGCCAGCAGTCGAAGACTAGCGGGCACAGATACGCAGTATTTT. It encodes CASSRRLAGTDTQYF. The chain has TRBV28 and TRBJ2-3; 9 nucleotides match TRBD2. Germline trimming cut 5 bases from V and 1 base from J; bases unmatched to any gene: 4. The CDR3 runs 15 residues. Germline values: CDR1 MDHEN, CDR2 SYDVKM.

This clonotype was seen repeatedly, ten times or more. Here the CDR3 reads CASSFGQGLVNQPQHF. In DNA, the CDR3 is TGTGCCAGCAGTTTTGGGCAGGGGCTCGTCAATCAGCCCCAGCATTTT. The V and J genes are TRBV12-3 or TRBV12-4 and TRBJ1-5; D perhaps matches TRBD1 (6 bases). V was shortened by 3 bases and J by 3 bases, with 15 bases between the two germline ends. This CDR3 has 16 amino acids.

Many counts were recorded for this clonotype. This chain uses TRBV18 with TRBJ2-3; D not certain. V dropped 0 bases and J dropped 0 bases, with 10 bases sitting between them. Looked up from germline, CDR1 is KGHSH and CDR2 is LQKENI. This CDR3 has 16 residues. The CDR3 region is CASSPPQRTSTDTQYF. In nucleotides, the CDR3 is TGTGCCAGCTCACCACCTCAGCGAACTAGCACAGATACGCAGTATTTT.

The chain recombines TRBV18 with TRBJ2-3; tentatively, D is TRBD1 (5 bases). Germline V gene lookup returns CDR1 KGHSH and CDR2 LQKENI. V lost 6 bases and J lost 6, with 10 bases in between. The CDR3 sequence is 12 residues long. The DNA of the CDR3 is TGTGCCAGCTCTCTCACAGGTGATACGCAGTATTTT. Protein sequence: CASSLTGDTQYF.

The chain is built from TRBV7-2 and TRBJ1-1, with D perhaps TRBD1 (5 bases). The V and J ends lost 5 bases and 5 bases respectively, with 15 bases between them. The germline CDR1 and CDR2 sequences are SGHTA and FQGNSA. The CDR3 is 14 amino acids. CDR3 residues: CASSPGRGTTEAFF. The DNA of the CDR3 is TGTGCCAGCAGCCCGGGACGGGGGACGACTGAAGCTTTCTTT.

V usage is TRBV5-6 and J usage is TRBJ2-7, with D maybe TRBD2 (5 bases). The germline V gene has CDR1 SGHDT and CDR2 YYEEEE. The CDR3 is 12 residues long. The V gene lost 4 bases and the J gene lost 6 bases, with 11 bases spanning the gap. CDR3 loop: CASSRRGLEQYF. CDR3 coding DNA: TGTGCCAGCAGCCGACGGGGTCTCGAGCAGTACTTC.

This clonotype showed up just a few times. One end of the junction is discordant with germline, which a read error may explain. This chain connects TRBV7-3 to TRBJ2-5, with D possibly being TRBD1 (6 bases). The CDR3 totals 15 residues. Per germline, CDR1 SGHTA and CDR2 FQGTGA. The CDR3 nucleotides read TGTGCCAGCAGCCTAACAGGGTTCGGTCAAGAGACCCAGTACTTC. This sequence encodes CASSLTGFGQETQYF.

In its sample, this clonotype was seen many times. The chain links TRBV25-1 to TRBJ2-5; D gene uncertain. The germline CDR1 and CDR2 sequences are MGHDK and SYGVNS. Trimming left V 0 bases short and J 2 bases short, with 10 bases between. This CDR3 is built from 15 residues. The CDR3 coding sequence is TGTGCCAGCAGTGAATATATAGGCCAGCAAGAGACCCAGTACTTC. Its protein is CASSEYIGQQETQYF.

The chain combines TRBV20-1 with TRBJ2-5; D might be TRBD2 (6 bases). Trimming cost V 2 bases and J 0 bases, with 19 bases left between them. The CDR3 is 17 amino acids. The germline V gene has CDR1 DFQATT and CDR2 SNEGSKA (reference sequence). CDR3 sequence (DNA): TGCAGTGCTAGATCCCCTTGGCTAGCGCGGAACCAAGAGACCCAGTACTTC. Translating it yields CSARSPWLARNQETQYF.

The V and J genes are TRBV5-1 and TRBJ2-7, with 7 bases lining up with TRBD2. The CDR3 contains 15 residues. The germline V gene encodes CDR1 SGHRS and CDR2 YFSETQ. Trimming cost V 5 bases and J 0 bases; bases outside gene matches: 8. CDR3 nucleotide sequence: TGCGCCAGCAGTTTAAGCGGGGTTAGCTCCTACGAGCAGTACTTC. This encodes CASSLSGVSSYEQYF.

This clonotype was seen repeatedly, ten times or more. J is TRBJ2-3 and V is TRBV7-2; a possible D gene is TRBD1 (5 bases). Germline CDR1 and CDR2: SGHTA and FQGNSA. The CDR3 is 14 amino acids. Trimming removed 3 bases from V and 2 bases from J, with 9 bases in between. CDR3 protein: CASSFLGPTDTQYF. In nucleotides, the CDR3 is TGTGCCAGCAGCTTCCTGGGGCCCACAGATACGCAGTATTTT.

This clonotype has at least ten counts. The V call is TRBV9, the J call TRBJ1-6; a weak D match, TRBD1 (6 bases). The V and J ends lost 4 bases and 7 bases respectively, with 12 bases between them. Germline V lookup: CDR1 SGDLS, CDR2 YYNGEE. The CDR3 is made up of 14 amino acids. CDR3 protein: CASSITGRNSPLHF. Here the CDR3 DNA reads TGTGCCAGCAGCATTACAGGGAGAAATTCACCCCTCCACTTT.

This clonotype is labeled medium-sized (0.01 to 0.1%). This chain connects TRBV14 to TRBJ1-2; D uncertain. Deletions cut 1 base from V and 7 bases from J, with 10 bases between. The V gene's germline CDR1 is SGHDN and CDR2 FVKESK. CDR3 length equals 13 residues. CDR3 protein: CASSQVRKGGYTF. The DNA for the CDR3 is TGTGCCAGCAGCCAAGTGCGGAAGGGTGGCTACACCTTC. Full variable domain (outside the CDR3, taken from reference TRBV14 and TRBJ1-2): EAGVTQFPSHSVIEKGQTVTLRCDPISGHDNLYWYRRVMGKEIKFLLHFVKESKQDESGMPNNRFLAERTGGTYSTLKVQPAELEDSGVYFCASSQVRKGGYTFGSGTRLTVV.

This clonotype came up many times. The chain couples TRBV9 to TRBJ1-1, with D perhaps matching TRBD1 (6 bases). The germline V gene encodes CDR1 SGDLS and CDR2 YYNGEE. The ends were cut back, 4 bases at V and 4 bases at J, with 14 bases in the middle. The CDR3 is 14 residues long. The CDR3, as DNA: TGTGCCAGCAGCATTCAGGGGAGAGGCACTGAAGCTTTCTTT. Protein sequence: CASSIQGRGTEAFF.

The J gene is TRBJ1-6, the V gene TRBV27; D not resolved. There are 13 residues in the CDR3. Looked up from germline, CDR1 is MNHEY and CDR2 is SMNVEV (reference sequence). Trimming cost V 3 bases and J 6 bases, with 6 bases left between them. In DNA form, the CDR3 reads TGTGCCAGCAGTTTGGAGGGTAATTCACCCCTCCACTTT. Its translation is CASSLEGNSPLHF.

This chain uses TRBV6-5 with TRBJ2-3, with no clear D. The CDR3 covers 13 residues. The germline CDR1 and CDR2 sequences are MNHEY and SVGAGI. The V end lost 2 bases, the J end lost 5 bases, and 8 bases lay between the germline ends. The CDR3 here is CASSYQLRDTQYF. Written as DNA, the CDR3 is TGTGCCAGCAGTTACCAACTTCGAGATACGCAGTATTTT.

This clonotype was seen repeatedly, ten times or more. The chain combines TRBV5-1 with TRBJ2-1; D perhaps matches TRBD2 (6 bases). CDR3 length: 15 residues. Germline assignment: CDR1 SGHRS and CDR2 YFSETQ. The V end lost 0 bases, the J end lost 1 base, and 8 bases lay between the germline ends. CDR3 residues: CASSLAAGSYNEQFF. For the CDR3, the DNA is TGCGCCAGCAGCTTGGCGGCGGGGTCCTACAATGAGCAGTTCTTC.

This clonotype has ten or more counts. V gene TRBV24-1 combines with J gene TRBJ2-5; no clear D gene. This CDR3 contains 15 residues. The germline CDR1 and CDR2 sequences are KGHDR and SFDVKD. Trimming took 4 bases from V and 1 from J, leaving 12 bases between them. The CDR3 coding sequence is TGTGCCACCAGTGACGCGACAAACCTCCAAGAGACCCAGTACTTC. It is translated as CATSDATNLQETQYF.